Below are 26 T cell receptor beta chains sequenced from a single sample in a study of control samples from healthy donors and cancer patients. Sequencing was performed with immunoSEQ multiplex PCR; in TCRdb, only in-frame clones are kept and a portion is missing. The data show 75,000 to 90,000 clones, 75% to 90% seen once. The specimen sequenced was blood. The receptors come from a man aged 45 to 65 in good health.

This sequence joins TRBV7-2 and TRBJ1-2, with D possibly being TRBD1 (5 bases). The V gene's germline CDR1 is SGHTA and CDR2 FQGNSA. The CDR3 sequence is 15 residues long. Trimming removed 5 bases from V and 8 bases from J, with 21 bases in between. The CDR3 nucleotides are TGTGCCAGCAGCCCGGGGGGGGACGTACTCAGGGGCTACACCTTC. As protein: CASSPGGDVLRGYTF.

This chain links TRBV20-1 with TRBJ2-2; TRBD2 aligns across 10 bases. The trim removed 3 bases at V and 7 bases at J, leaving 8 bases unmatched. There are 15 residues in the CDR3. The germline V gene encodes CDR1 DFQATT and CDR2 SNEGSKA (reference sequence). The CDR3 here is CSASSSGGFGGELFF. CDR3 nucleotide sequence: TGCAGTGCTAGTTCTAGCGGGGGTTTTGGCGGGGAGCTGTTTTTT.

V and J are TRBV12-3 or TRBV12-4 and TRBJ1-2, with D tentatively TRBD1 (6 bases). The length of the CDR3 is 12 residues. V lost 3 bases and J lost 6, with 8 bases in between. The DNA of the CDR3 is TGTGCCAGCAGTTTGGCAGGGGATGGCTACACCTTC. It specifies CASSLAGDGYTF.

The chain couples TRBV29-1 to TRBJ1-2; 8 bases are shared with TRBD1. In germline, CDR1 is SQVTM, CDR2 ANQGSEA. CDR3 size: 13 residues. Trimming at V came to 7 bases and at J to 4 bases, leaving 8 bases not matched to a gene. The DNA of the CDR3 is TGCAGCGGGACCCAGGGGGCAGGCTATGGCTACACCTTC. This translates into CSGTQGAGYGYTF.

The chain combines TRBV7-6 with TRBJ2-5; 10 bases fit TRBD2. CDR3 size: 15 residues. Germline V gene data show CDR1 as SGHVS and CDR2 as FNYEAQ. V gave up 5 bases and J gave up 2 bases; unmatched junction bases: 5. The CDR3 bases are TGTGCCAGCAGCCTAGGGACTAGCGCACAAGAGACCCAGTACTTC. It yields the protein CASSLGTSAQETQYF. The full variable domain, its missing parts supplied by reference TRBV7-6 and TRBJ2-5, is GAGVSQSPRYKVTKRGQDVALRCDPISGHVSLYWYRQALGQGPEFLTYFNYEAQQDKSGLPNDRFSAERPEGSISTLTIQRTEQRDSAMYRCASSLGTSAQETQYFGPGTRLLVL.

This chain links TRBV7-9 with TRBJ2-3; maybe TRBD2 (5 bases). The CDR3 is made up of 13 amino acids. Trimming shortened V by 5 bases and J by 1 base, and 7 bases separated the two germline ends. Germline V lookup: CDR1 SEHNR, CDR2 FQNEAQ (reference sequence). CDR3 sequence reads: CASSPRGTDTQYF. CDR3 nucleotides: TGTGCCAGCAGCCCGAGGGGCACAGATACGCAGTATTTT.

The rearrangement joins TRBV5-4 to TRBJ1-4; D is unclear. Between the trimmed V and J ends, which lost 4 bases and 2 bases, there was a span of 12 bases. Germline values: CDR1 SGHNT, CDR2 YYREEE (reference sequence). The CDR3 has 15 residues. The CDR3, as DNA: TGTGCCAGCAGCCCGGGTGTTTCGACTAATGAAAAACTGTTTTTT. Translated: CASSPGVSTNEKLFF. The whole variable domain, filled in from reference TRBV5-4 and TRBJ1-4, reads ETGVTQSPTHLIKTRGQQVTLRCSSQSGHNTVSWYQQALGQGPQFIFQYYREEENGRGNFPPRFSGLQFPNYSSELNVNALELDDSALYLCASSPGVSTNEKLFFGSGTQLSVL.

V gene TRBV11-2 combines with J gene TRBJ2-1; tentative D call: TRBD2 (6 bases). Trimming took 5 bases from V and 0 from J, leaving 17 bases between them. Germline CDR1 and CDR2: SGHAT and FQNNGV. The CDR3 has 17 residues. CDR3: CASSLLGGGFSYNEQFF. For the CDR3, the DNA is TGTGCCAGCAGCCTCCTTGGTGGGGGGTTCTCCTACAATGAGCAGTTCTTC.

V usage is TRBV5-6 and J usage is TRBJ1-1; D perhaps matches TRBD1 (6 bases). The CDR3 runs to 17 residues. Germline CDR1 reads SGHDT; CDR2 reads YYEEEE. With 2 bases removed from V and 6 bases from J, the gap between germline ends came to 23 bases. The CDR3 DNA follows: TGTGCCAGCAGCTTCCTTCAGGGGAGGCATAATATCCCTGAAGCTTTCTTT. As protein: CASSFLQGRHNIPEAFF.

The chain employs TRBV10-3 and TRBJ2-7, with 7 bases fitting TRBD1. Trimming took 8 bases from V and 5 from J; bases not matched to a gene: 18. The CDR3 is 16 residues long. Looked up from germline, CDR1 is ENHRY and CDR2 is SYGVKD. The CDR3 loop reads CAIWSGVQRGPHEQYF. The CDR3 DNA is TGTGCCATCTGGTCCGGGGTCCAAAGGGGGCCCCACGAGCAGTACTTC.

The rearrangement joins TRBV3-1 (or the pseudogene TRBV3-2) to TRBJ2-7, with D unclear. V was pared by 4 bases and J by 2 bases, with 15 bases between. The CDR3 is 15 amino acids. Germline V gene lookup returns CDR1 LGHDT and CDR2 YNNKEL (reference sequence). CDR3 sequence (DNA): TGTGCCAGCAGCCTGAACTCGGACGGTACCTACGAGCAGTACTTC. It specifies CASSLNSDGTYEQYF.

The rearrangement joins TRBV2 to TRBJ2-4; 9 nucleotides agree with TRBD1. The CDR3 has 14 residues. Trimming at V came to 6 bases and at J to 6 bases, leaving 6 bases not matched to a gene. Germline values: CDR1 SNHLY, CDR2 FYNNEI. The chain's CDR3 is CASREGQGGNIQYF. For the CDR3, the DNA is TGTGCCAGCAGGGAGGGACAGGGAGGAAACATTCAGTACTTC.

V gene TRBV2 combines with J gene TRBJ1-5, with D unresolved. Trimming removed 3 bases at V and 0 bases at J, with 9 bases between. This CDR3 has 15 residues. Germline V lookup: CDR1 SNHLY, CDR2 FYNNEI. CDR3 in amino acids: CASSDSGYSNQPQHF. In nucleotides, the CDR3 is TGTGCCAGCAGTGATTCCGGTTATAGCAATCAGCCCCAGCATTTT.

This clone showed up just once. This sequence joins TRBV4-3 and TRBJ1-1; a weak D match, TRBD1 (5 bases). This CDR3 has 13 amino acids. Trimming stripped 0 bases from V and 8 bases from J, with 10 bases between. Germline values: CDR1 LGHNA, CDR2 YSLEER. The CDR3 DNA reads TGCGCCAGCAGCCAAGATGGGGCAGGGGAAGCTTTCTTT. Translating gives CASSQDGAGEAFF.

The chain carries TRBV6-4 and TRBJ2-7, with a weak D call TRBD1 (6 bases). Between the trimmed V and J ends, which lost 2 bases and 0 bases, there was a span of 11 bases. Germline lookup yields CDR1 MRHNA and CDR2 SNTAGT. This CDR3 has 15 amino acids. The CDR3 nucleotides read TGTGCCAGCAGTGACGACAGGCTAAGCTCCTACGAGCAGTACTTC. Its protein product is CASSDDRLSSYEQYF.

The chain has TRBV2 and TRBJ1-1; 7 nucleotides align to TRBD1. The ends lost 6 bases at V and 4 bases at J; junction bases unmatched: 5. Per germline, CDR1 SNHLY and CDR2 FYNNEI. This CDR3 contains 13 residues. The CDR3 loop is CASSLRGVTEAFF. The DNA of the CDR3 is TGTGCCAGCAGCCTCAGGGGGGTCACTGAAGCTTTCTTT.

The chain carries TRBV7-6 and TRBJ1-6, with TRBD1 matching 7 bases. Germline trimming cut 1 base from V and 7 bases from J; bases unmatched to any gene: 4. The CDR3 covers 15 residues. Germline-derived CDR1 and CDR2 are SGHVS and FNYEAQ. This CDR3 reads CASSLGGTENSPLHF. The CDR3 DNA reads TGTGCCAGCAGCTTAGGAGGGACAGAGAATTCACCCCTCCACTTT.

CDR3 coding DNA: TGTGCCAGCAGCCAAGGGACGAACAAGGAGCCTTTCTTT. Protein: CASSQGTNKEPFF. This chain links TRBV14 with TRBJ1-1; no clear D. The CDR3 has 13 amino acids. V lost 1 base to trimming and J lost 12 bases, with 15 bases between them. From germline, CDR1 is SGHDN and CDR2 FVKESK.

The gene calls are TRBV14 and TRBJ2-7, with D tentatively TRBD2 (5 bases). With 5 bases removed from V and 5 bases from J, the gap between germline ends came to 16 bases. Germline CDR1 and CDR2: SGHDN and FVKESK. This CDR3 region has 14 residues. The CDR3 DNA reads TGTGCCAGCAGCTTCGAACAGCGGCACGACGAGCAGTACTTC. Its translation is CASSFEQRHDEQYF.

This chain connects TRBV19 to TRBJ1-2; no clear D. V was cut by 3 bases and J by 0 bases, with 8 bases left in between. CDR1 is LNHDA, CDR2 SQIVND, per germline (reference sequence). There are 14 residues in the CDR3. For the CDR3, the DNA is TGTGCCAGTAGTATTTGGGGTTCTAACTATGGCTACACCTTC. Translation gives CASSIWGSNYGYTF. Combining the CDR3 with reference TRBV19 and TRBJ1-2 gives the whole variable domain DGGITQSPKYLFRKEGQNVTLSCEQNLNHDAMYWYRQDPGQGLRLIYYSQIVNDFQKGDIAEGYSVSREKKESFPLTVTSAQKNPTAFYLCASSIWGSNYGYTFGSGTRLTVV.

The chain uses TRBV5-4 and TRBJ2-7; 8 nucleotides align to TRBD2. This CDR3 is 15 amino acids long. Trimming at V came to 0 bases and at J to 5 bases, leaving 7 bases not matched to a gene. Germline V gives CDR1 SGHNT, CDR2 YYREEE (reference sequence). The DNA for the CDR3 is TGTGCCAGCAGCTTGGAGGGGCTAGCGGGCGACGAGCAGTACTTC. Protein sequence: CASSLEGLAGDEQYF.

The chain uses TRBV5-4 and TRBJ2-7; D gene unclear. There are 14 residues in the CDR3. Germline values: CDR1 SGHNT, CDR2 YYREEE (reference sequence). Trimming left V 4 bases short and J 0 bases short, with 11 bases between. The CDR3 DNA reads TGTGCCAGCAGCCCTGACTCCTCCTCCTACGAGCAGTACTTC. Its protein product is CASSPDSSSYEQYF.

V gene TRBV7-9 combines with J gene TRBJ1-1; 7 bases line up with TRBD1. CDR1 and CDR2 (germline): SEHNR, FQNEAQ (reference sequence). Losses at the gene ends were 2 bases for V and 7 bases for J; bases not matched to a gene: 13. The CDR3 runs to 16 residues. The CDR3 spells CASSLRGETGRDEAFF. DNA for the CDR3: TGTGCCAGCAGCTTAAGGGGGGAGACAGGGCGGGATGAAGCTTTCTTT.

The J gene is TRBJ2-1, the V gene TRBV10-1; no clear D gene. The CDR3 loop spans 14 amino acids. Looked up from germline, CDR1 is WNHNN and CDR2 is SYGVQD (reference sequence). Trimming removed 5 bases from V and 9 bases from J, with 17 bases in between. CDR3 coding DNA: TGCGCCAGCAGTCGTAGTTTTAATGGGATTGAGCAGTTCTTC. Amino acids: CASSRSFNGIEQFF.

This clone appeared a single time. The CDR3 is CASSLAVVRGLNTEAFF. The CDR3 DNA reads TGTGCCAGCAGCTTAGCGGTAGTGAGGGGGCTGAACACTGAAGCTTTCTTT. V gene TRBV11-2 combines with J gene TRBJ1-1; 7 bases agree with TRBD1. Germline trimming cut 1 base from V and 0 bases from J; bases unmatched to any gene: 8. The CDR3 runs 17 residues. From germline, CDR1 is SGHAT and CDR2 FQNNGV.

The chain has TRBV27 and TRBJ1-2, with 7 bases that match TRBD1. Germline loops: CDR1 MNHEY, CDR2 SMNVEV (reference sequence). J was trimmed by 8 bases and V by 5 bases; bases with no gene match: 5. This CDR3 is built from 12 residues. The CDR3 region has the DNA TGTGCCAGCAGTCCCAGGGGGGACGGCTACACCTTC. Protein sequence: CASSPRGDGYTF.